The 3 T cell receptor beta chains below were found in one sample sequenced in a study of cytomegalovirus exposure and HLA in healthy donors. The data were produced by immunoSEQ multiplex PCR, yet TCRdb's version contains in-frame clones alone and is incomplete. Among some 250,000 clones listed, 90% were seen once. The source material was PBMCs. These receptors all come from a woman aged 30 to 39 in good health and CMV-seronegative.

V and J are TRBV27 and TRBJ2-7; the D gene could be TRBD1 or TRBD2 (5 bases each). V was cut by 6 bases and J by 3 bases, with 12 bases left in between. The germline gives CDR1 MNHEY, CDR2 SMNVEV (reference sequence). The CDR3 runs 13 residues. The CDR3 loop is CASSSGTNYEQYF. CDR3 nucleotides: TGTGCCAGCAGCTCCGGGACCAACTACGAGCAGTACTTC.

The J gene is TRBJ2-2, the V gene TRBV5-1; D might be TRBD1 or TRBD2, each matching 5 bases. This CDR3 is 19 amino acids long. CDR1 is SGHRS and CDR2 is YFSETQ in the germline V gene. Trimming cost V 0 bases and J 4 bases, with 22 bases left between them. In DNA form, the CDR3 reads TGCGCCAGCAGCTTGGGGTCCGGGGCTATGGCAGCGTCCACCGGGGAGCTGTTTTTT. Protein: CASSLGSGAMAASTGELFF.

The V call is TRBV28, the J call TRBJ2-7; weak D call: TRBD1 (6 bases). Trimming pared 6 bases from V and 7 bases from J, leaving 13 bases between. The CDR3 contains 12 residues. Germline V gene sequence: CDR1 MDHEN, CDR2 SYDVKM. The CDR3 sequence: CASRLPGDEQYF. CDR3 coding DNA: TGTGCCAGCAGGCTCCCAGGGGATGAGCAGTACTTC.